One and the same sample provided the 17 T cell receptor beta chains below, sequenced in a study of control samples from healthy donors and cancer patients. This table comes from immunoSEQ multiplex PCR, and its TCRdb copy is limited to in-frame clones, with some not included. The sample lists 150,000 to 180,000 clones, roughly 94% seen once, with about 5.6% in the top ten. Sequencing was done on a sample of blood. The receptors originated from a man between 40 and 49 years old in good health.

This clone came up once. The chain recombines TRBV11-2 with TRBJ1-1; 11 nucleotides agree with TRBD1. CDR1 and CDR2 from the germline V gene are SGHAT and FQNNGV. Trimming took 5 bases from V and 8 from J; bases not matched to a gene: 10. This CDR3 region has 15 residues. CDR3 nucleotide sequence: TGTGCCAGCAGCCCGACCGGGACAGGGGGGATCGAAGCTTTCTTT. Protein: CASSPTGTGGIEAFF.

CDR3 sequence reads: CASRPPGGPLGYTF. DNA for the CDR3: TGTGCCAGCAGACCTCCCGGCGGTCCCCTTGGCTACACCTTC. The chain combines TRBV7-8 with TRBJ1-2; D not certain. The germline CDR1 and CDR2 sequences are SGHVS and FQNEAQ. V shed 6 bases and J shed 7 bases, with 18 bases lying between them. The CDR3 is made up of 14 amino acids.

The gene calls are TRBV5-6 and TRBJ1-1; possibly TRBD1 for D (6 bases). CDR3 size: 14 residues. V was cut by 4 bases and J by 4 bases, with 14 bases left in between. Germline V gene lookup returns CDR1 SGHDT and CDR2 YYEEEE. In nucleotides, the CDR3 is TGTGCCAGCAGCCCGACGGGGGCGGGCACTGAAGCTTTCTTT. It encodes CASSPTGAGTEAFF.

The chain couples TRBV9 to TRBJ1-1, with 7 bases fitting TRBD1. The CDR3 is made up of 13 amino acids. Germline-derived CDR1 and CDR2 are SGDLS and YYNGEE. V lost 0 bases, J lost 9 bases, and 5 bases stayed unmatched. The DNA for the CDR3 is TGTGCCAGCAGCGTAGAGTGGACAGGCCAAGCTTTCTTT. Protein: CASSVEWTGQAFF.

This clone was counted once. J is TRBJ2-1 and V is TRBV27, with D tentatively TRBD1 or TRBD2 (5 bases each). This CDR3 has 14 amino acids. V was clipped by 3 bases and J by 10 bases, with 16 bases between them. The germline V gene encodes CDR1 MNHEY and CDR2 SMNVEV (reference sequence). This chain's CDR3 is CASSFQGVGSEQFF. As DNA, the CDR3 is TGTGCCAGCAGTTTCCAGGGAGTGGGTTCAGAGCAGTTCTTC.

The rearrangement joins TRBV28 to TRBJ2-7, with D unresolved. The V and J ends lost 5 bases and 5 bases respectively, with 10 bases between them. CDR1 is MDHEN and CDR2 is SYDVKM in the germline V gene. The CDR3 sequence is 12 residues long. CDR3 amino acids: CASSTPPNEQYF. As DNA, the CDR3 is TGTGCCAGCAGTACCCCACCGAACGAGCAGTACTTC.

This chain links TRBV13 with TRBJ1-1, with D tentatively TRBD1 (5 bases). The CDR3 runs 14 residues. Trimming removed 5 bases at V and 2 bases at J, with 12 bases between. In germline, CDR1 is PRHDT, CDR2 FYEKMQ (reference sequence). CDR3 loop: CASSRRGTNTEAFF. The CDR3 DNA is TGTGCCAGCAGCCGACGCGGGACCAACACTGAAGCTTTCTTT. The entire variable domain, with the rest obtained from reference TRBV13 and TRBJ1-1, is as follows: AAGVIQSPRHLIKEKRETATLKCYPIPRHDTVYWYQQGPGQDPQFLISFYEKMQSDKGSIPDRFSAQQFSDYHSELNMSSLELGDSALYFCASSRRGTNTEAFFGQGTRLTVV.

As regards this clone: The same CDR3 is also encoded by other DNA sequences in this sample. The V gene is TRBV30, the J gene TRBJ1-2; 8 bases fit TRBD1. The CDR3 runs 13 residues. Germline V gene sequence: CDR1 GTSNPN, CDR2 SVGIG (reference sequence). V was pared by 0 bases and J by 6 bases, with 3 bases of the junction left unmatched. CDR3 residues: CAWSVGQGDGYTF. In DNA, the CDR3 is TGTGCCTGGAGTGTCGGACAGGGTGATGGCTACACCTTC.

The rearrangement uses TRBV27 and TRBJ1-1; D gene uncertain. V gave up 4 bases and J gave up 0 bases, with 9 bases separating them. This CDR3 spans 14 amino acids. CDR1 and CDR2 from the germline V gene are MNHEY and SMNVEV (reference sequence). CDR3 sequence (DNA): TGTGCCAGCAGTTCCACGGCGTTGAACACTGAAGCTTTCTTT. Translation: CASSSTALNTEAFF.

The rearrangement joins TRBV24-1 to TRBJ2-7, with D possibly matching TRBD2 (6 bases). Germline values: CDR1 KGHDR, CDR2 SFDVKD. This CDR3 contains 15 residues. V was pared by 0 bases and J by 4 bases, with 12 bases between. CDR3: CATSDLKSGVYEQYF. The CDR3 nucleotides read TGTGCCACCAGTGATTTGAAATCGGGGGTTTACGAGCAGTACTTC.

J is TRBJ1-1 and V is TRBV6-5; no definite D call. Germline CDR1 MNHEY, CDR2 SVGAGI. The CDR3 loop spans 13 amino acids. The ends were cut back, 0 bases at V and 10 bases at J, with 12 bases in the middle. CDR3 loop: CASSYSSGARAFF. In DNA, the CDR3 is TGTGCCAGCAGTTACTCGAGTGGAGCCAGAGCTTTCTTT.

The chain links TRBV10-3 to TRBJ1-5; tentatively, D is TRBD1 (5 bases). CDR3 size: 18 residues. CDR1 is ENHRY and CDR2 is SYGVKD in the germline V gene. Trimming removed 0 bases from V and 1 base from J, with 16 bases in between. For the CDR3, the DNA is TGTGCCATCAGTGAGTCGAGTAGTCGGGGGTCGAGCAATCAGCCCCAGCATTTT. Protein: CAISESSSRGSSNQPQHF.

In nucleotides, the CDR3 is TGTGCCAGCAGTGAACAAGCGGGGAGCACAGATACGCAGTATTTT. Translating gives CASSEQAGSTDTQYF. This sequence joins TRBV6-1 and TRBJ2-3; TRBD2 aligns across 7 bases. Germline V CDR1 and CDR2: MNHNS, SASEGT. V trimming: 2 bases; J trimming: 0 bases; junction bases outside the gene matches: 2. The CDR3 runs 15 residues.

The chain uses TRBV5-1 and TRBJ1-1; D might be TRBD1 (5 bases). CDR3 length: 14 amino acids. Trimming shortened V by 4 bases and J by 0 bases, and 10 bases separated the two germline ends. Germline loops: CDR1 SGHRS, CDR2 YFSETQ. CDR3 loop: CASSPTDMNTEAFF. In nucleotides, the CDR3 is TGCGCCAGCAGCCCGACAGATATGAACACTGAAGCTTTCTTT. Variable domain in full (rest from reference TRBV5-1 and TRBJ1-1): KAGVTQTPRYLIKTRGQQVTLSCSPISGHRSVSWYQQTPGQGLQFLFEYFSETQRNKGNFPGRFSGRQFSNSRSEMNVSTLELGDSALYLCASSPTDMNTEAFFGQGTRLTVV.

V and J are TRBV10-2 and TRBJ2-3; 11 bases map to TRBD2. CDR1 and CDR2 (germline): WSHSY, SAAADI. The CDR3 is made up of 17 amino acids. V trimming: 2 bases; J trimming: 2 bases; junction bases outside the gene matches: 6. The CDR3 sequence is CASSERLAGGITDTQYF. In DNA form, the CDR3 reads TGCGCCAGCAGTGAGAGGCTAGCGGGGGGTATCACAGATACGCAGTATTTT.

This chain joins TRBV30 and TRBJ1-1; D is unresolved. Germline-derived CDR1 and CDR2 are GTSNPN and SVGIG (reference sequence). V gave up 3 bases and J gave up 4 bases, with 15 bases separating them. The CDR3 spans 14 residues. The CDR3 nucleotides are TGTGCCTGGAGGGGGATGGGTCGTGGCACTGAAGCTTTCTTT. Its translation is CAWRGMGRGTEAFF.

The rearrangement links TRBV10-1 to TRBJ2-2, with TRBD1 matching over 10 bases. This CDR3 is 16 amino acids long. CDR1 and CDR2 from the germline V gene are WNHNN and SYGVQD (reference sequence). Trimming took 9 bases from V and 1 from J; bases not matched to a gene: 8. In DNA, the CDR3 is TGCGCCAGTCAAAGGGACAGGGGAAGGAACACCGGGGAGCTGTTTTTT. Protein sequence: CASQRDRGRNTGELFF.